This T cell receptor beta chain is from a study of cytomegalovirus exposure and HLA in healthy donors. The protocol was immunoSEQ multiplex PCR, while the TCRdb copy is restricted to in-frame clones and leaves out a portion. The sample holds 150,000 to 200,000 clones, roughly 96% seen once. Germline values: CDR1 MNHEY, CDR2 SVGAGI. With 2 bases removed from V and 2 bases from J, the gap between germline ends came to 13 bases. The CDR3 consists of 16 residues. J is TRBJ1-5 and V is TRBV6-5; no clear D gene. This receptor was obtained from a woman aged 18-35 years in good health and CMV-seronegative. The material sequenced was PBMCs. CDR3 amino acids: CASSYQDPEGNQPQHF. The CDR3 bases are TGTGCCAGCAGTTACCAAGACCCCGAGGGCAATCAGCCCCAGCATTTT.